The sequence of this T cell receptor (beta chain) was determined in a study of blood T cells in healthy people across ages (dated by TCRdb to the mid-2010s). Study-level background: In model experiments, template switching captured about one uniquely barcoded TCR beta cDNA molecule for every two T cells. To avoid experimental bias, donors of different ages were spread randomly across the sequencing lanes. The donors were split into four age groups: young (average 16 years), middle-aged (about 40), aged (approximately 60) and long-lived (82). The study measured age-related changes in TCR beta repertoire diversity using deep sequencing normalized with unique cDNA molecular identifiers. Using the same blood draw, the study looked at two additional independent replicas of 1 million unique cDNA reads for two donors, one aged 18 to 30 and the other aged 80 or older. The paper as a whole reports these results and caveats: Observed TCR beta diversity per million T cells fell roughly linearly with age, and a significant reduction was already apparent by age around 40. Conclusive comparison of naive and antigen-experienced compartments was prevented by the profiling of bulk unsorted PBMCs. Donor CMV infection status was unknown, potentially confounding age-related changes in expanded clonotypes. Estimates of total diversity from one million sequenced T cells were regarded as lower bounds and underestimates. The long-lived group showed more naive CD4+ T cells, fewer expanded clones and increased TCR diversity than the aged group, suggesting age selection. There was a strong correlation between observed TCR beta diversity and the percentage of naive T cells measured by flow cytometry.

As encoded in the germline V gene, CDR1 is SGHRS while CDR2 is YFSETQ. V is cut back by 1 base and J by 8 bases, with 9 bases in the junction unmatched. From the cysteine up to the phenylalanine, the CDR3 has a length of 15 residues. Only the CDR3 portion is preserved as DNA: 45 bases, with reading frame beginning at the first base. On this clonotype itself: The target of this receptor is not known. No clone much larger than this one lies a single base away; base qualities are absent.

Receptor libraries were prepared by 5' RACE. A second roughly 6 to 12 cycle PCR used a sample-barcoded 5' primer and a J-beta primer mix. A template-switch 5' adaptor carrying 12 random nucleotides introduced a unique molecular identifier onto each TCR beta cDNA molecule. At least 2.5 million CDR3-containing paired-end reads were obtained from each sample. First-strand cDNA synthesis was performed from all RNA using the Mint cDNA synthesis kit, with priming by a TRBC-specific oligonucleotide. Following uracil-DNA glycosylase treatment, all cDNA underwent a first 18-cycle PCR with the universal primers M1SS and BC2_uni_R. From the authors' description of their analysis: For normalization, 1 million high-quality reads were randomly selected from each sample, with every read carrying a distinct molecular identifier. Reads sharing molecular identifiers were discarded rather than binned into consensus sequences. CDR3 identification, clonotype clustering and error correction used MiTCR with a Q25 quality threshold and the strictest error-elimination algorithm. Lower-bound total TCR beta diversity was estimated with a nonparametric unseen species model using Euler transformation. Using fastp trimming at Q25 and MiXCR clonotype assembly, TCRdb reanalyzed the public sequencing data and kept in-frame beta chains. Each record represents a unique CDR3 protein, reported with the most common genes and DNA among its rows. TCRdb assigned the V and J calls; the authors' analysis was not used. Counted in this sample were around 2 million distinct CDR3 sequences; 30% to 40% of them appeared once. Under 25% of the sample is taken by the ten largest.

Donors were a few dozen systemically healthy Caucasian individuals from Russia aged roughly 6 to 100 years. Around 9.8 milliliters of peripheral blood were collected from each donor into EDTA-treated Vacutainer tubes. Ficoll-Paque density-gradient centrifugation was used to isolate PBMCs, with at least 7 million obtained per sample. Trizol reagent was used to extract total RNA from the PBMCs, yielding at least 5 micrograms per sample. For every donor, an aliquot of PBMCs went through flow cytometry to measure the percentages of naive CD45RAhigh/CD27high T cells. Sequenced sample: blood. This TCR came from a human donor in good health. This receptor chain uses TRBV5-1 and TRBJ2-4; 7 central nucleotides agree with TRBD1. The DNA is TGCGCCAGCAGCTTGCAAGGGCAGGGGGTCGACATTCAGTACTTC. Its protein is CASSLQGQGVDIQYF.